This T cell receptor (beta chain) comes out of a study of blood T cell repertoires in COVID-19. The wider study: Collection of acute and convalescent COVID-19 samples took place in the United States, Italy and Spain. PBMCs, B-cell-depleted T cells, or T cells provided the cDNA or gDNA that made up the material.

Original analysis: Cell counts per sample came from amplifying reference gene primers. Assay: immunoSEQ multiplex PCR; the TCRdb copy retains only in-frame clones and omits some. That table gives V, J and clone size, and the DNA gave D and trimming. The table records 70,000 to 90,000 clones, roughly 90% of them present only once. V gave up 7 bases and J gave up 2 bases, with 9 bases separating them. CDR3 length: 13 residues. Germline values: CDR1 SNHLY, CDR2 FYNNEI. The sequenced sample was peripheral blood. The V and J genes are TRBV2 and TRBJ1-3, with a tentative D call TRBD1 (5 bases). The TCR was taken from a man aged 55 to 70 with acute or convalescent COVID-19. CDR3 residues: CASKARAGNTIYF. The DNA for the CDR3 is TGTGCCAGCAAAGCCAGGGCTGGAAACACCATATATTTT.